This entry is about one T cell receptor beta chain. What it binds is not known. Before DNA extraction, roughly 0.85-10 million cryopreserved PBMC were held in the samples. This record belongs to a study of long-term antiretroviral therapy in people with HIV. With survey level as its setting, the immunoSEQ assay was v3.0. This table comes from immunoSEQ multiplex PCR, and its TCRdb copy is limited to in-frame clones, with some not included. The sample includes about 36,000 clones, 80% of them seen just once. This CDR3 contains 16 residues. V trimming: 5 bases; J trimming: 5 bases; junction bases outside the gene matches: 15. Germline CDR1 SGHVS, CDR2 FQNEAQ. Whole-study results and caveats: Dominant in the repertoire at all time points were clones expanded before ART. There were no data on ART adherence, viral resistance or therapy changes, a gap that limits inferences about post-ART repertoire changes. Controls had broader CDR3 length ranges than HIV repertoires did.

The chain joins TRBV7-8 to TRBJ2-7, with TRBD1 matching 7 bases. This clonotype originated in a young man with HIV. The sequenced sample was unsorted PBMCs, obtained 3.4 years after starting antiretroviral therapy. The chain's CDR3 is CASSTQGGAVLDEQYF. The CDR3 nucleotides are TGTGCCAGCAGCACTCAAGGGGGCGCGGTTCTGGACGAGCAGTACTTC.